This T cell receptor beta chain emerged from a study of T cell changes during pregnancy in multiple sclerosis. In this sample, this clone turned up once. Produced via immunoSEQ multiplex PCR; TCRdb's table is partial and in-frame only. The sample holds tens of thousands of clones, about nine tenths seen once. The TCR comes from a female donor in good health, enrolled as a control in a pregnancy study. The sample here was peripheral blood, taken in the third trimester of pregnancy.

The chain's CDR3 is CASQGFSYTF. CDR3 DNA sequence: TGTGCCAGTCAGGGGTTTAGCTACACCTTC. The chain has TRBV19 and TRBJ1-2; TRBD1 might be the D (6 bases). Trimming removed 8 bases from V and 9 bases from J, with 10 bases in between. CDR1 and CDR2 from the germline V gene are LNHDA and SQIVND (reference sequence). This CDR3 has 10 amino acids.